Presented here are 24 T cell receptor beta chains from one specimen sequenced in a study of early T cells in non-severe SARS-CoV-2 infection. TCRdb called the 5' RACE reads again in MiXCR, with one record for every CDR3 protein. There are some 50,000 distinct CDR3 sequences in the sample; less than 11% occur only once, and just over 4.5% lies in the top ten. Sequencing was performed on whole blood. All receptors come from an adult who was a healthcare worker with PCR-confirmed SARS-CoV-2 infection or an uninfected control (not recorded which).

This clonotype was observed at least ten times. The J gene is TRBJ2-5, the V gene TRBV5-1; D call uncertain. The CDR3 runs 9 residues. Germline CDR1 reads SGHRS; CDR2 reads YFSETQ. Trimming left V 3 bases short and J 14 bases short, with 8 bases between. Written as DNA, the CDR3 is TGCGCCAGCAGCTCCACCCCTTACTTC. Its translation is CASSSTPYF.

This clonotype was detected a few times. The rearrangement links TRBV9 to TRBJ1-1; D is uncertain. Per the germline V gene, CDR1 is SGDLS and CDR2 is YYNGEE. CDR3 length equals 14 residues. V shed 4 bases and J shed 2 bases, with 12 bases lying between them. The chain's CDR3 is CASSPRTGNTEAFF. For the CDR3, the DNA is TGTGCCAGCAGCCCTAGGACGGGTAACACTGAAGCTTTCTTT.

This clonotype was observed a single time. The chain links TRBV14 to TRBJ2-7, with D perhaps TRBD1 or TRBD2 (5 bases each). This CDR3 comprises 15 residues. Germline V gene lookup returns CDR1 SGHDN and CDR2 FVKESK. Trimming shortened V by 4 bases and J by 6 bases, and 19 bases separated the two germline ends. For the CDR3, the DNA is TGTGCCAGCAGCCGCCCCCAGGGAGTTCTGAGCGAGCAGTACTTC. This sequence encodes CASSRPQGVLSEQYF.

The chain is built from TRBV10-3 and TRBJ2-2; tentative D call: TRBD2 (6 bases). Trimming left V 0 bases short and J 5 bases short, with 16 bases between. Germline loops: CDR1 ENHRY, CDR2 SYGVKD. This CDR3 spans 17 amino acids. CDR3 region: CAISESFALARTGELFF. CDR3 coding DNA: TGTGCCATCAGTGAGTCGTTTGCCCTAGCGAGGACCGGGGAGCTGTTTTTT.

This clonotype has a handful of counts. This chain connects TRBV7-3 to TRBJ2-2, with 8 bases matching TRBD2. Germline assignment: CDR1 SGHTA and CDR2 FQGTGA. The junction had 8 bases not matched to a gene; V was cut back by 6 bases and J by 5 bases. The CDR3 covers 15 residues. The CDR3 is CASRPSGGGTGELFF. In nucleotides, the CDR3 is TGTGCCAGCAGACCCAGCGGGGGAGGTACCGGGGAGCTGTTTTTT.

This clonotype was detected many times. The chain links TRBV21-1 to TRBJ2-5; whether TRBD2, the table's D call, matches the DNA was not checked. TRBV21-1 is tagged as a pseudogene. The CDR3 runs to 14 residues. The CDR3 spells CASSPSELEETQYF. In DNA form, the CDR3 reads TGTGCCAGCAGCCCCTCGGAACTAGAAGAGACCCAGTACTTC.

This clonotype was recorded only once. This chain joins TRBV11-2 and TRBJ2-1; 8 bases align to TRBD2. The CDR3 spans 15 residues. Germline V gives CDR1 SGHAT, CDR2 FQNNGV. V lost 0 bases, J lost 7 bases, and 5 bases stayed unmatched. The CDR3: CASSLESGGRNEQFF. The CDR3, as DNA: TGTGCCAGCAGCTTAGAGAGCGGGGGTAGGAATGAGCAGTTCTTC.

The chain combines TRBV7-9 with TRBJ1-1; 7 nucleotides agree with TRBD1. After removal of 5 bases from V and 6 bases from J, the junction contained 3 bases not matched to a gene. Per germline, CDR1 SEHNR and CDR2 FQNEAQ (reference sequence). This CDR3 is 12 amino acids long. In nucleotides, the CDR3 is TGTGCCAGCAGCCCTGACAGGGCTGAAGCTTTCTTT. Translation gives CASSPDRAEAFF.

This clonotype was seen repeatedly, ten times or more. V is TRBV7-2 and J is TRBJ2-5; D perhaps matches TRBD2 (6 bases). The ends were cut back, 0 bases at V and 1 base at J, with 12 bases in the middle. The germline gives CDR1 SGHTA, CDR2 FQGNSA. This CDR3 region has 16 residues. The CDR3 sequence: CASSLAMRGLQETQYF. The CDR3 nucleotides read TGTGCCAGCAGCTTAGCGATGCGGGGCCTCCAAGAGACCCAGTACTTC.

Ten or more counts support this clonotype. The chain links TRBV2 to TRBJ2-2; D unclear. V lost 6 bases to trimming and J lost 0 bases, with 11 bases between them. In germline, CDR1 is SNHLY, CDR2 FYNNEI. The CDR3 totals 15 residues. CDR3 sequence reads: CASRKLPTNTGELFF. The CDR3 DNA is TGTGCCAGCAGGAAACTACCTACGAACACCGGGGAGCTGTTTTTT.

There are many counts of this clonotype. The V call is TRBV7-2, the J call TRBJ1-2; no clear D gene. Germline assignment: CDR1 SGHTA and CDR2 FQGNSA. This CDR3 has 15 residues. Trimming left V 1 base short and J 0 bases short, with 9 bases between. The CDR3 region is CASSLDWSANYGYTF. In DNA form, the CDR3 reads TGTGCCAGCAGCTTAGATTGGTCGGCTAACTATGGCTACACCTTC.

This clonotype has ten or more counts. J is TRBJ2-3 and V is TRBV18; D not resolved. Germline CDR1 is KGHSH and CDR2 is LQKENI. With 0 bases removed from V and 2 bases from J, the gap between germline ends came to 6 bases. The CDR3 is made up of 14 amino acids. CDR3 residues: CASSPPGNTDTQYF. CDR3 sequence (DNA): TGTGCCAGCTCACCACCGGGGAACACAGATACGCAGTATTTT.

This clonotype has at least ten counts. The J gene is TRBJ1-2, the V gene TRBV12-3 or TRBV12-4; D unclear. Trimming removed 5 bases from V and 6 bases from J, with 16 bases in between. CDR3 size: 14 residues. CDR3 DNA: TGTGCCAGCAGTCGAGGGATCCTGGAGGATGGCTACACCTTC. Amino acid sequence: CASSRGILEDGYTF.

This clonotype has only a few counts. The CDR3 DNA follows: TGTGCCAGCTCACCCGGACAGGGAGTAATTCGCGGGAACACTGAAGCTTTCTTT. This translates into CASSPGQGVIRGNTEAFF. V gene TRBV18 combines with J gene TRBJ1-1; the match to TRBD1 covers 8 bases. The V gene end was trimmed by 3 bases and the J gene end by 1 base; junction bases not matched to a gene: 13. The CDR3 totals 18 residues. In germline, CDR1 is KGHSH, CDR2 LQKENI.

This clonotype occurred many times. The chain is built from TRBV28 and TRBJ2-2, with 8 nucleotides matching TRBD1. Germline CDR1 and CDR2: MDHEN and SYDVKM. CDR3 length: 14 residues. The J segment lost 6 bases and the V segment lost 5 bases, leaving 5 bases of the junction unmatched. CDR3 in amino acids: CASSGQGFAGELFF. The DNA for the CDR3 is TGTGCCAGCAGTGGACAGGGTTTCGCCGGGGAGCTGTTTTTT.

This clonotype came up many times. V gene TRBV7-2 combines with J gene TRBJ2-1; D uncertain. Trimming left V 5 bases short and J 0 bases short, with 11 bases between. Germline CDR1 SGHTA, CDR2 FQGNSA. The CDR3 contains 15 residues. CDR3 residues: CASSPDASSYNEQFF. CDR3 in DNA: TGTGCCAGCAGCCCGGACGCGAGCTCCTACAATGAGCAGTTCTTC.

This chain uses TRBV19 with TRBJ1-2, with TRBD1 as a possible D gene (6 bases). V shed 5 bases and J shed 6 bases, with 13 bases lying between them. The germline gives CDR1 LNHDA, CDR2 SQIVND (reference sequence). The CDR3 is made up of 13 amino acids. CDR3 region: CASSLRTAHGYTF. The CDR3 DNA sequence: TGTGCCAGTAGTCTCCGGACAGCCCATGGCTACACCTTC.

V is TRBV6-1 and J is TRBJ1-5; 7 bases are a match to TRBD1. Trimming removed 6 bases from V and 3 bases from J; junction bases left unmatched: 5. The CDR3 contains 14 residues. The germline V gene encodes CDR1 MNHNS and CDR2 SASEGT. The CDR3 loop reads CASSMGQLNQPQHF. The CDR3, as DNA: TGTGCCAGCAGCATGGGACAGCTCAATCAGCCCCAGCATTTT.

This clonotype was counted at least ten times. The chain links TRBV7-2 to TRBJ2-6; tentatively, D is TRBD2 (5 bases). CDR1 is SGHTA and CDR2 is FQGNSA in the germline V gene. This CDR3 comprises 11 residues. Trimming shortened V by 11 bases and J by 9 bases, and 11 bases separated the two germline ends. The CDR3 bases are TGTGCCCTGGCGGGTGTCAACGTCCTGACTTTC. Its protein is CALAGVNVLTF.

This clonotype was picked up many times. The chain couples TRBV10-2 to TRBJ2-2; 9 bases line up with TRBD2. Trimming cost V 6 bases and J 2 bases; bases outside gene matches: 4. This CDR3 has 15 amino acids. Per germline, CDR1 WSHSY and CDR2 SAAADI. The CDR3: CASSRGLANTGELFF. CDR3 in DNA: TGCGCCAGCAGCCGGGGACTAGCAAACACCGGGGAGCTGTTTTTT.

This clonotype is a singleton in its sample. The CDR3 protein is CASSVYGTSGSGYEQFF. Here the CDR3 DNA reads TGTGCCAGCAGCGTATACGGGACTAGCGGGAGTGGCTATGAGCAGTTCTTC. This chain connects TRBV7-9 to TRBJ2-1; 14 bases map to TRBD2. The CDR3 has 17 amino acids. Germline values: CDR1 SEHNR, CDR2 FQNEAQ (reference sequence). Losses at the gene ends were 5 bases for V and 8 bases for J; bases not matched to a gene: 11.

This chain links TRBV6-2 or TRBV6-3 with TRBJ2-4; D gene ambiguous. The CDR3 contains 14 residues. Germline V gene lookup returns CDR1 MNHEY and CDR2 SVGEGT. V lost 6 bases, J lost 0 bases, and 9 bases lay in between. Here the CDR3 reads CASRASLAKNIQYF. The CDR3, as DNA: TGTGCCAGCAGAGCCAGCCTAGCCAAAAACATTCAGTACTTC.

This clonotype has at least ten counts. The chain links TRBV7-6 to TRBJ2-3; a weak D match, TRBD1 (5 bases). The germline gives CDR1 SGHVS, CDR2 FNYEAQ. The CDR3 spans 16 residues. V was clipped by 3 bases and J by 2 bases, with 15 bases between them. The CDR3 coding sequence is TGTGCCAGCAGCTTCGATGTCCGGACAAACACAGATACGCAGTATTTT. This translates into CASSFDVRTNTDTQYF.

This chain links TRBV11-2 with TRBJ2-7; the match to TRBD2 covers 15 bases. Germline trimming cut 5 bases from V and 6 bases from J; bases unmatched to any gene: 23. The CDR3 has 21 amino acids. The germline V gene has CDR1 SGHAT and CDR2 FQNNGV. CDR3 sequence: CASSRTSGGANSQLRAAEQYF. CDR3 bases: TGTGCCAGCAGCCGGACTAGCGGGGGGGCCAACTCACAACTACGGGCAGCCGAGCAGTACTTC.